A selection of T cell receptor beta chains follows, all from one sample in a study of regulatory T cells in long-lasting Graves disease. TCRdb redid the calling of the multiplex PCR reads with MiXCR, one entry per CDR3 protein. Among approximately 540,000 distinct CDR3 sequences listed, around 11% were seen once. A further study also used this sample, focusing on T cells in Graves' hyperthyroidism and ophthalmopathy.

The sample was peripheral blood mononuclear cells (PBMCs), taken at new diagnosis, from a patient treated with antithyroid drugs. The origin of the receptors is a woman aged 25 to 39 with Graves disease. CDR3s include the opening cysteine and the closing phenylalanine or tryptophan. A D gene is named only where the DNA matches it firmly. Clone size appears in some rows only: once, few, many, or a class for an expanded clone.

cdr3_nt: TGTGCTAGCAGCTCTAGCGGGCCCCTGGGAGCGCAGTATTTT; cdr3_aa: CASSSSGPLGAQYF; j_call: TRBJ2-3; d_call: TRBD2; clone_size: .; v_call: TRBV7-7
cdr3_nt: TGCGCCAGCAGTACAGGGACGGCCGGGGAGCTGTTTTTT; cdr3_aa: CASSTGTAGELFF; j_call: TRBJ2-2; d_call: .; clone_size: .; v_call: TRBV10-1
cdr3_nt: TGCAGTGCTAGTCGAAGGCGGGAGGGGGGGACGCAGTATTTT; cdr3_aa: CSASRRREGGTQYF; j_call: TRBJ2-3; d_call: TRBD2; clone_size: many; v_call: TRBV20-1
cdr3_nt: TGTGCCAGCAGCTCTGGGAGCTCCTATAATTCACCCCTCCACTTT; cdr3_aa: CASSSGSSYNSPLHF; j_call: TRBJ1-6; d_call: .; clone_size: many; v_call: TRBV12-3/TRBV12-4
cdr3_nt: TGTGCCAGCAGTTTTTCGGGGGGCGATGAGCAGTTCTTC; cdr3_aa: CASSFSGGDEQFF; j_call: TRBJ2-1; d_call: .; clone_size: many; v_call: TRBV28
cdr3_nt: TGCGCCAGCAGCCAAGATAGGCCAGGAAGATTCTATGGCTACACCTTC; cdr3_aa: CASSQDRPGRFYGYTF; j_call: TRBJ1-2; d_call: .; clone_size: few; v_call: TRBV4-3
cdr3_nt: TGTGCCAGCTCACCACGGACAGGGTCGGACAATTCACCCCTCCACTTT; cdr3_aa: CASSPRTGSDNSPLHF; j_call: TRBJ1-6; d_call: TRBD1; clone_size: many; v_call: TRBV18
cdr3_nt: TGTGCCATCAGCGGGCCAGGGACAGGGGCGAACGTCCTGACTTTC; cdr3_aa: CAISGPGTGANVLTF; j_call: TRBJ2-6; d_call: TRBD1; clone_size: many; v_call: TRBV10-3
cdr3_nt: TGTGCCAGCAGGGGACTGATGGGCAGGGAAATTGGGCACGAGCAGTACTTC; cdr3_aa: CASRGLMGREIGHEQYF; j_call: TRBJ2-7; d_call: .; clone_size: many; v_call: TRBV7-2
cdr3_nt: TGTGCCATCAGCGGGGGATTAGCCGGGGAGCTGTTTTTT; cdr3_aa: CAISGGLAGELFF; j_call: TRBJ2-2; d_call: TRBD2; clone_size: .; v_call: TRBV5-4
cdr3_nt: TGTGCCAGCACCCCCATTAGGGGGACAGGGGCCTACAATGAGCAGTTCTTC; cdr3_aa: CASTPIRGTGAYNEQFF; j_call: TRBJ2-1; d_call: TRBD1; clone_size: many; v_call: TRBV28
cdr3_nt: TGTGCCAGCAGCTCTGTAGCGGGAGGAGTCACCGGGGAGCTGTTTTTT; cdr3_aa: CASSSVAGGVTGELFF; j_call: TRBJ2-2; d_call: TRBD2; clone_size: many; v_call: TRBV7-9
cdr3_nt: TGTGCCAGTAGTCCTCACCTAGGACAGGAGGAGGGCTACACCTTC; cdr3_aa: CASSPHLGQEEGYTF; j_call: TRBJ1-2; d_call: TRBD1; clone_size: few; v_call: TRBV19
cdr3_nt: TGTGCCAGCAGCTTAGCGGGAAGGGGAGCACAAGAGACCCAGTACTTC; cdr3_aa: CASSLAGRGAQETQYF; j_call: TRBJ2-5; d_call: .; clone_size: many; v_call: TRBV7-9
cdr3_nt: TGTGCCAGCAGCTCCCACCCCTCGGGACTCATCTACGAGCAGTACTTC; cdr3_aa: CASSSHPSGLIYEQYF; j_call: TRBJ2-7; d_call: .; clone_size: few; v_call: TRBV14
cdr3_nt: TGTGCCAGCAGCCAAGACTCCGGGACTTGGGCCGGGGAGCTGTTTTTT; cdr3_aa: CASSQDSGTWAGELFF; j_call: TRBJ2-2; d_call: .; clone_size: many; v_call: TRBV3-1
cdr3_nt: TGTGCCAGCAGTAGGATACGGGTGGCCAAAAACATTCAGTACTTC; cdr3_aa: CASSRIRVAKNIQYF; j_call: TRBJ2-4; d_call: .; clone_size: many; v_call: TRBV2
cdr3_nt: TGTGCCAGCAGCGTTGGGGGACAGGGCTACGAGCAGTACTTC; cdr3_aa: CASSVGGQGYEQYF; j_call: TRBJ2-7; d_call: TRBD1; clone_size: many; v_call: TRBV9
cdr3_nt: TGTGCCAGTAGTAGAGGAAATAGGGACGAGCAGTACTTC; cdr3_aa: CASSRGNRDEQYF; j_call: TRBJ2-7; d_call: .; clone_size: .; v_call: TRBV19
cdr3_nt: TGTGCCAGCATCCAGCGCGCAACTAATGAAAAACTGTTTTTT; cdr3_aa: CASIQRATNEKLFF; j_call: TRBJ1-4; d_call: .; clone_size: few; v_call: TRBV5-8
cdr3_nt: TGTGCCAGCAGCAAGGGACAGAAGAACCAAGAGACCCAGTACTTC; cdr3_aa: CASSKGQKNQETQYF; j_call: TRBJ2-5; d_call: TRBD1; clone_size: .; v_call: TRBV11-1
cdr3_nt: TGTGCCAGCAGCAGACGGACAGGGTCCTACGAGCAGTACTTC; cdr3_aa: CASSRRTGSYEQYF; j_call: TRBJ2-7; d_call: TRBD1; clone_size: many; v_call: TRBV13
cdr3_nt: TGCAGCGTTGGGGAAAGTACTCATGATGAGCAGTTCTTC; cdr3_aa: CSVGESTHDEQFF; j_call: TRBJ2-1; d_call: .; clone_size: many; v_call: TRBV29-1
cdr3_nt: TGTGCCAGCAGTCGCTGGGGGGTTCGCTCCTACGAGCAGTACTTC; cdr3_aa: CASSRWGVRSYEQYF; j_call: TRBJ2-7; d_call: .; clone_size: many; v_call: TRBV27
cdr3_nt: TGTGCCAGCAGCCTCACCCGGAATCTGGGGTCCTACGAGCAGTACTTC; cdr3_aa: CASSLTRNLGSYEQYF; j_call: TRBJ2-7; d_call: .; clone_size: many; v_call: TRBV13
cdr3_nt: TGTGCCAGCAGCCAGAGACAGGGGAGGGTACAAGAGACCCAGTACTTC; cdr3_aa: CASSQRQGRVQETQYF; j_call: TRBJ2-5; d_call: .; clone_size: many; v_call: TRBV3-1
cdr3_nt: TGTGCCAGCTCAACCTGGACTAGCGAGACCCAGTACTTC; cdr3_aa: CASSTWTSETQYF; j_call: TRBJ2-5; d_call: TRBD2; clone_size: many; v_call: TRBV18
cdr3_nt: TGCGCCAGCAGCTTGCCTAGCGGGAGCGACTACAATGAGCAGTTCTTC; cdr3_aa: CASSLPSGSDYNEQFF; j_call: TRBJ2-1; d_call: TRBD2; clone_size: few; v_call: TRBV5-1
cdr3_nt: TGCAGTGCCCAAAACAGGGGGCATCGATACGAGCAGTACTTC; cdr3_aa: CSAQNRGHRYEQYF; j_call: TRBJ2-7; d_call: TRBD1; clone_size: .; v_call: TRBV20-1
cdr3_nt: TGTGCCAGCAGCGTAGTAGGGACAGGGGCCTATGATGAGCAGTTCTTC; cdr3_aa: CASSVVGTGAYDEQFF; j_call: TRBJ2-1; d_call: TRBD1; clone_size: many; v_call: TRBV9
cdr3_nt: TGCGCCAGCAGCCAAGAGGTTGCAAGCGGAATCTACAATGAGCAGTTCTTC; cdr3_aa: CASSQEVASGIYNEQFF; j_call: TRBJ2-1; d_call: .; clone_size: many; v_call: TRBV4-1
cdr3_nt: TGTGCCAGTAGTATGAGTAGGGTCGCCTACGAGCAGTACTTC; cdr3_aa: CASSMSRVAYEQYF; j_call: TRBJ2-7; d_call: .; clone_size: .; v_call: TRBV19
cdr3_nt: TGTGCCATCAGTGAGTCGGAAATGGGGACGGAATACTTC; cdr3_aa: CAISESEMGTEYF; j_call: TRBJ1-2; d_call: .; clone_size: many; v_call: TRBV10-3
cdr3_nt: TGTGCCAGCAAACCTACTGAAAGTCCTAACTATGGCTACACCTTC; cdr3_aa: CASKPTESPNYGYTF; j_call: TRBJ1-2; d_call: .; clone_size: .; v_call: TRBV6-1
cdr3_nt: TGTGCCAGCGGCCTCAGGGGAATCTACGAGCAGTACTTC; cdr3_aa: CASGLRGIYEQYF; j_call: TRBJ2-7; d_call: .; clone_size: few; v_call: TRBV3-1
cdr3_nt: TGTACCAGCAGCTTGTCCACCACAGATACGCAGTATTTT; cdr3_aa: CTSSLSTTDTQYF; j_call: TRBJ2-3; d_call: .; clone_size: .; v_call: TRBV7-9
cdr3_nt: TGCAGTGCTAGGGACAGGGGGGCTAGCGGGAGTTTGGTAGCCAAAGACATTCAGTACTTC; cdr3_aa: CSARDRGASGSLVAKDIQYF; j_call: TRBJ2-4; d_call: .; clone_size: .; v_call: TRBV20-1
cdr3_nt: TGTGCCAGTAGTCAGAGGACAGGGTTCGGCGATCAGCAGCCCCAGCATTTT; cdr3_aa: CASSQRTGFGDQQPQHF; j_call: TRBJ1-5; d_call: TRBD1; clone_size: many; v_call: TRBV19
cdr3_nt: TGTGCCAGTAGCGAATCAAAGGGAGTCGGGACAGCCAACTATGGCTACACCTTC; cdr3_aa: CASSESKGVGTANYGYTF; j_call: TRBJ1-2; d_call: TRBD1; clone_size: many; v_call: TRBV19
cdr3_nt: TGTGCCGCTAGCCAGGCGGGGGGTTCCTACGAGCAGTACTTC; cdr3_aa: CAASQAGGSYEQYF; j_call: TRBJ2-7; d_call: TRBD2; clone_size: few; v_call: TRBV28
cdr3_nt: TGTGCCAGCAGGGTGGAACTACGACAGGTGACGCAGTATTTT; cdr3_aa: CASRVELRQVTQYF; j_call: TRBJ2-3; d_call: .; clone_size: many; v_call: TRBV12-3/TRBV12-4
cdr3_nt: TGCGCCAGCAGCCTCACATCCGGGACAGGGGCTGAAAAACTGTTTTTT; cdr3_aa: CASSLTSGTGAEKLFF; j_call: TRBJ1-4; d_call: TRBD1; clone_size: .; v_call: TRBV5-1